The rows below give T cell receptor beta chains drawn from one sample of a study of T cells expressing NK-cell markers. TCRdb re-called the 5' RACE reads, yielding one record per CDR3 amino acid sequence without DNA. The sample has 350,000 to 450,000 distinct CDR3 sequences. Input material: blood T cells: a sorted CD56 or NKG2C T cell subset, CD4+ or CD8+ T cells, or bulk PBMC T cells (not recorded which). The receptors were gathered from a man between 18 and 69 years old in good health. Both conserved end residues are part of each CDR3.

v_call	j_call	cdr3_aa
TRBV7-9	TRBJ1-3	CASSPQAEVGNTIYF
TRBV13	TRBJ2-7	CASSRSTGVGTYEQYF
TRBV20-1	TRBJ1-2	CSARRKDGYTF
TRBV28	TRBJ2-7	CASKDSGPYEQYF
TRBV19	TRBJ2-1	CASSMYHRVENNEQFF
TRBV12-3/TRBV12-4	TRBJ2-1	CASSPGQVRGEQFF
TRBV4-1	TRBJ2-7	CASSQVGRGRHEQYF
TRBV7-6	TRBJ2-7	CASSLLIRGQNYEQYF
TRBV6-1	TRBJ1-5	CASNPQDGYSNQPQHF
TRBV6-1	TRBJ2-4	CASKLGENIQYF
TRBV6-5	TRBJ2-3	CASSYSARQSTDTQYF
TRBV2	TRBJ2-3	CASSVQGSWDTQYF
TRBV5-5	TRBJ2-3	CASSSQGNTQYF
TRBV4-1	TRBJ2-6	CASSPGGALANVLTF
TRBV28	TRBJ2-7	CASRTGQRTYEQYF
TRBV5-6	TRBJ2-1	CASSFGHGAAINEQFF
TRBV6-1	TRBJ2-6	CASSLRPAGANVLTF
TRBV12-3/TRBV12-4	TRBJ1-5	CASSEHGTVVGNQPQHF
TRBV20-1	TRBJ1-2	CSASERGVDYGYTF
TRBV29-1	TRBJ2-1	CSVEAGAGEGEQFF
TRBV5-5	TRBJ1-6	CASSGGYYNSPLHF
TRBV19	TRBJ1-5	CASSMTGTGVRQPQHF
TRBV7-2	TRBJ1-6	CASSPGWVSPLHF
TRBV12-3/TRBV12-4	TRBJ1-1	CASKTPRVAEAFF
TRBV5-1	TRBJ1-2	CASSLVAEITYGYTF
TRBV7-8	TRBJ2-7	CASSYGQMSSYEQYF
TRBV5-1	TRBJ1-5	CASSSVGSNSNQPQHF
TRBV6-5	TRBJ2-7	CASSYDAWGSYEQYF
TRBV5-1	TRBJ2-3	CASSLAQGAWTDTQYF
TRBV5-1	TRBJ2-4	CASSEGRVAKNIQYF
TRBV14	TRBJ2-1	CASSQPAGGYEQFF
TRBV20-1	TRBJ2-3	CSASPPSDTQYF
TRBV11-2	TRBJ2-2	CASSLVINSNTGELFF